Following are 10 T cell receptor beta chains from one sample sequenced in a study of blood T cell repertoires in COVID-19. Only in-frame clones appear in the TCRdb table, and some are missing; sequencing was by immunoSEQ multiplex PCR. The table records hundreds of thousands of clones, around nine tenths of them present only once. Material: PBMCs or T cells enriched from blood (not recorded which). These TCRs come from a woman aged 45-65 years who had recovered from COVID-19.

The V gene is TRBV10-3, the J gene TRBJ1-2; D not resolved. CDR1 and CDR2 from the germline V gene are ENHRY and SYGVKD. Deletions cut 5 bases from V and 6 bases from J, with 22 bases between. This CDR3 is 16 amino acids long. In DNA form, the CDR3 reads TGTGCCATCAGTTCAGAGTTAGCAGCCCGTGGAGATGGCTACACCTTC. This translates into CAISSELAARGDGYTF.

This chain connects TRBV28 to TRBJ2-7, with D perhaps matching TRBD1 (5 bases). This CDR3 contains 17 residues. The V and J ends lost 5 bases and 1 base respectively, with 21 bases between them. Germline loops: CDR1 MDHEN, CDR2 SYDVKM. The CDR3 protein is CASSTPLRPTASYEQYF. In DNA form, the CDR3 reads TGTGCCAGCAGTACCCCGCTAAGACCGACAGCTTCCTACGAGCAGTACTTC. Full variable domain (remainder filled in from reference TRBV28 and TRBJ2-7): DVKVTQSSRYLVKRTGEKVFLECVQDMDHENMFWYRQDPGLGLRLIYFSYDVKMKEKGDIPEGYSVSREKKERFSLILESASTNQTSMYLCASSTPLRPTASYEQYFGPGTRLTVT.

The chain has TRBV5-6 and TRBJ1-5; 7 bases map to TRBD1. Per the germline V gene, CDR1 is SGHDT and CDR2 is YYEEEE. This CDR3 comprises 15 residues. With V trimmed by 4 bases and J by 3 bases, 7 bases remained unmatched. The CDR3 reads CASSSGQEINQPQHF. The DNA for the CDR3 is TGTGCCAGCAGCAGCGGACAGGAGATCAATCAGCCCCAGCATTTT. Supplemented by reference TRBV5-6 and TRBJ1-5, the full variable domain reads DAGVTQSPTHLIKTRGQQVTLRCSPKSGHDTVSWYQQALGQGPQFIFQYYEEEERQRGNFPDRFSGHQFPNYSSELNVNALLLGDSALYLCASSSGQEINQPQHFGDGTRLSIL.

Here the CDR3 reads CASSQGRSGSAGDEQFF. The DNA of the CDR3 is TGCGCCAGCAGCCAAGGCCGAAGCGGGAGTGCGGGAGATGAGCAGTTCTTC. The V gene is TRBV4-1, the J gene TRBJ2-1; TRBD2 matches at 8 bases. CDR1 and CDR2 (germline): MGHRA, YSYEKL. The CDR3 sequence is 17 residues long. With V trimmed by 1 base and J by 8 bases, 13 bases remained unmatched.

J is TRBJ2-3 and V is TRBV4-1, with TRBD2 identical over 8 bases. After removal of 2 bases from V and 0 bases from J, the junction contained 7 bases not matched to a gene. CDR3 length: 17 residues. Germline loops: CDR1 MGHRA, CDR2 YSYEKL. The CDR3 spells CASSQLSGTPSTDTQYF. For the CDR3, the DNA is TGCGCCAGCAGCCAACTTAGCGGGACCCCTAGCACAGATACGCAGTATTTT.

The V gene is TRBV13, the J gene TRBJ1-4; D gene unclear. Between the trimmed V and J ends, which lost 5 bases and 5 bases, there was a span of 18 bases. The CDR3 covers 16 residues. Germline CDR1 is PRHDT and CDR2 is FYEKMQ (reference sequence). This chain's CDR3 is CASSQSSSAGNEKLFF. The CDR3 DNA sequence: TGTGCCAGCAGCCAATCATCCTCGGCCGGGAATGAAAAACTGTTTTTT. Drawing the rest from reference TRBV13 and TRBJ1-4, the complete variable domain is AAGVIQSPRHLIKEKRETATLKCYPIPRHDTVYWYQQGPGQDPQFLISFYEKMQSDKGSIPDRFSAQQFSDYHSELNMSSLELGDSALYFCASSQSSSAGNEKLFFGSGTQLSVL.

V gene TRBV28 combines with J gene TRBJ1-2; D remains ambiguous. Germline V gene sequence: CDR1 MDHEN, CDR2 SYDVKM. The CDR3 consists of 14 residues. Trimming cost V 7 bases and J 8 bases, with 20 bases left between them. The CDR3 region is CASIPPGLGQGYTF. The CDR3 DNA is TGTGCCAGCATTCCCCCCGGACTGGGTCAGGGCTACACCTTC.

The V and J genes are TRBV5-1 and TRBJ2-5, with a possible D match to TRBD1 (5 bases). This CDR3 has 15 amino acids. In germline, CDR1 is SGHRS, CDR2 YFSETQ. Trimming stripped 2 bases from V and 3 bases from J, with 14 bases between. This CDR3 is CASSLSGLWEETQYF. For the CDR3, the DNA is TGCGCCAGCAGCTTATCAGGGCTTTGGGAAGAGACCCAGTACTTC.

The gene calls are TRBV3-1 (or the pseudogene TRBV3-2) and TRBJ1-6; D is ambiguous. Trimming removed 2 bases from V and 9 bases from J, with 11 bases in between. The V gene's germline CDR1 is LGHDT and CDR2 YNNKEL (reference sequence). The CDR3 consists of 14 residues. The DNA of the CDR3 is TGTGCCAGCAGCCAAACACTTGAGGCTTCACCCCTCCACTTT. Protein sequence: CASSQTLEASPLHF.

This chain uses TRBV9 with TRBJ2-2; D gene ambiguous. V was shortened by 0 bases and J by 6 bases, with 6 bases between the two germline ends. CDR1 is SGDLS, CDR2 YYNGEE, per germline. The CDR3 contains 13 residues. The CDR3 bases are TGTGCCAGCAGCGTAGGAGTCTCCGGGGAGCTGTTTTTT. Translated: CASSVGVSGELFF.